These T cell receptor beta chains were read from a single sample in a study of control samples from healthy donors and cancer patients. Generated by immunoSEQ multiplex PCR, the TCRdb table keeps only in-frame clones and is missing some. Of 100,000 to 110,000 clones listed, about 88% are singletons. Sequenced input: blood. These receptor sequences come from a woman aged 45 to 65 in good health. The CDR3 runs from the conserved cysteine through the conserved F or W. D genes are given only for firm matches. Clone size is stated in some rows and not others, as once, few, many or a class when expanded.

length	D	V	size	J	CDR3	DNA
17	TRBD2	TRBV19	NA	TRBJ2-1	CASSIPSYAGGHNEQFF	TGTGCCAGTAGTATCCCCTCATATGCGGGGGGCCACAATGAGCAGTTCTTC
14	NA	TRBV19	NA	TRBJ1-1	CASTKRSANTEAFF	TGTGCCAGTACTAAAAGGTCGGCTAACACTGAAGCTTTCTTT
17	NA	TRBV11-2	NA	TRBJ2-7	CASSPVGWIGATYEQYF	TGTGCCAGCAGCCCCGTGGGGTGGATTGGAGCAACTTACGAGCAGTACTTC
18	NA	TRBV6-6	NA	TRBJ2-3	CASSHGAGILISTDTQYF	TGTGCCAGCAGTCACGGGGCGGGAATTTTAATTTCTACAGATACGCAGTATTTT
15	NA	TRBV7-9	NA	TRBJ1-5	CASSSGRISNQPQHF	TGTGCCAGCAGCTCCGGACGGATTAGCAATCAGCCCCAGCATTTT
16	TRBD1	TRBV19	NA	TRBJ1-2	CASSTELGQASYGYTF	TGTGCCAGTAGTACGGAACTCGGACAGGCTAGCTATGGCTACACCTTC
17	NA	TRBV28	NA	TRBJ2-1	CASSLWDYLRRRDEQFF	TGTGCCAGCAGTTTATGGGACTATCTCCGAAGGAGGGATGAGCAGTTCTTC
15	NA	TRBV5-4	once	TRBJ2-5	CASSPRGLSKETQYF	TGTGCCAGCAGTCCGCGCGGACTGTCTAAAGAGACCCAGTACTTC
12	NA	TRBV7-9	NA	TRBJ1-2	CASSLPGDGYTF	TGTGCCAGCAGCTTGCCGGGTGATGGCTACACCTTC
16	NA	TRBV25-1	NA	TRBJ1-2	CASSDPREAGGSGYTF	TGTGCCAGCAGTGACCCACGGGAGGCGGGGGGGTCTGGCTACACCTTC
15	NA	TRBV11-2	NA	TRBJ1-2	CASSGFWEGGYGYTF	TGTGCCAGCAGTGGTTTTTGGGAGGGGGGCTATGGCTACACCTTC
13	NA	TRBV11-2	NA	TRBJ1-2	CASSLGIVYGYTF	TGTGCCAGCAGCTTGGGAATCGTATATGGCTACACCTTC
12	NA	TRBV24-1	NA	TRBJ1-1	CATRAAGGEAFF	TGTGCCACCAGGGCAGCGGGCGGTGAAGCTTTCTTT
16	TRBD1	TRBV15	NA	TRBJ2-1	CATSKSPTGNSGEQFF	TGTGCCACCAGCAAGTCCCCGACAGGGAATAGTGGTGAGCAGTTCTTC
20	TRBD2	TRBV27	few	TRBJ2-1	CASSFLGTSGGARRDNEQFF	TGTGCCAGCAGTTTCCTCGGGACTAGCGGGGGGGCCCGTCGGGACAATGAGCAGTTCTTC
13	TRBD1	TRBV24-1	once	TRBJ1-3	CATSDHTRDRLYF	TGTGCCACCAGTGATCACACAAGGGACAGACTATATTTT